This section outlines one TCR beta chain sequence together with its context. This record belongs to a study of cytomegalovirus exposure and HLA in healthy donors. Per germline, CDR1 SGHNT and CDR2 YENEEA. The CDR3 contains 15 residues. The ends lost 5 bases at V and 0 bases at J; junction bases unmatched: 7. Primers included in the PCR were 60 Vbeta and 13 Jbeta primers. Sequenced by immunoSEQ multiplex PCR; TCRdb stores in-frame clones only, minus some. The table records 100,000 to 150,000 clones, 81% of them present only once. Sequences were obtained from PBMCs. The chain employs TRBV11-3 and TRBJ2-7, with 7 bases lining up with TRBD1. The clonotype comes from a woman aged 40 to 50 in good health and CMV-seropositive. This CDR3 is CASSPRQGSSYEQYF. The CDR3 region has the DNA TGTGCCAGCAGCCCCCGACAGGGCAGCTCCTACGAGCAGTACTTC. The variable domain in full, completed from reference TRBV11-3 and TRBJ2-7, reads EAGVVQSPRYKIIEKKQPVAFWCNPISGHNTLYWYLQNLGQGPELLIRYENEEAVDDSQLPKDRFSAERLKGVDSTLKIQPAELGDSAVYLCASSPRQGSSYEQYFGPGTRLTVT.